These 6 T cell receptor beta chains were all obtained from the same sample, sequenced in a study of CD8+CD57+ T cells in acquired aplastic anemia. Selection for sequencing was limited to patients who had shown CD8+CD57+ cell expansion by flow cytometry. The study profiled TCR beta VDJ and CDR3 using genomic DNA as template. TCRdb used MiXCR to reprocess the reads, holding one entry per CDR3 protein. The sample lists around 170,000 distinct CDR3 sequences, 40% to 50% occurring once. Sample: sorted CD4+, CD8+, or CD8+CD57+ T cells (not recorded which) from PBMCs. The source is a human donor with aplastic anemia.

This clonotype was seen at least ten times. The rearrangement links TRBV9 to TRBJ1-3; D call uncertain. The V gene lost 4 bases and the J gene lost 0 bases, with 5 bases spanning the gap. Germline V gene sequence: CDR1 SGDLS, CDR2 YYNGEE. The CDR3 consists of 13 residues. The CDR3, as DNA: TGTGCCAGCAGCCCACACTCTGGAAACACCATATATTTT. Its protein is CASSPHSGNTIYF.

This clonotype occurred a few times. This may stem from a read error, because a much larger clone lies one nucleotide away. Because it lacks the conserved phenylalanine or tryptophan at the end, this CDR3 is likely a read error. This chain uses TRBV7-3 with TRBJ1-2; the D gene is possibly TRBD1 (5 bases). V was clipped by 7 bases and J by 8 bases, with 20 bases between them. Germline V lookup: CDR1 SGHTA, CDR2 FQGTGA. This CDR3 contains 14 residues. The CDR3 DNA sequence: TGTGCCAGCACCCGGACACGGGACGGGTCCGGCTACACCTCC. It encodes CASTRTRDGSGYTS.

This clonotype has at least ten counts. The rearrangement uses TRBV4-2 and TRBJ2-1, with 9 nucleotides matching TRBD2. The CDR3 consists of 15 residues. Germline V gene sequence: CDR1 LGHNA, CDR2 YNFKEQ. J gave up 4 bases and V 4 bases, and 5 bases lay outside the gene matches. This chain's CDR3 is CASSRVTSGYNEQFF. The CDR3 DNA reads TGTGCCAGCAGCCGAGTGACTAGCGGATACAATGAGCAGTTCTTC.

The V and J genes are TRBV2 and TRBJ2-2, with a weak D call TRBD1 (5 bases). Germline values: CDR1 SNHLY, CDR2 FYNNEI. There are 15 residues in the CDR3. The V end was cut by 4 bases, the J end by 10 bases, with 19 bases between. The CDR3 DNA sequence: TGTGCCAGCAGTGTGACCAACAGGAAATTGGTGGAGCTGTTTTTT. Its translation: CASSVTNRKLVELFF.

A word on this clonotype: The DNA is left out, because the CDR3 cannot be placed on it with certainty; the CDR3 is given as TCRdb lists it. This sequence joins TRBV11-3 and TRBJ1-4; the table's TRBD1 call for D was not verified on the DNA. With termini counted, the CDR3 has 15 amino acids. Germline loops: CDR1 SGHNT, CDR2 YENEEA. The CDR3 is CASSFGGGTNEKLLF.

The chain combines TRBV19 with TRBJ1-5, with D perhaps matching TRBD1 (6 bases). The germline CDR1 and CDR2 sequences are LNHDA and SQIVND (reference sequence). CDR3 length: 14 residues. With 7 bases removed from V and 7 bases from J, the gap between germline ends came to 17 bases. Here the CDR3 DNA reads TGTGCCAGTAACGAGAGGGGGTTGGGGCAGCCCCAGCATTTT. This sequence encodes CASNERGLGQPQHF.